The 6 T cell receptor beta chains given below trace back to one sample, sequenced in a study of blood T cell repertoires in COVID-19. Sequenced by immunoSEQ multiplex PCR; TCRdb stores in-frame clones only, minus some. The sample lists approximately 110,000 clones; 81% were seen once. The sequenced sample was peripheral blood. These receptor sequences come from a man older than 75 with acute or convalescent COVID-19.

The chain carries TRBV5-1 and TRBJ2-7, with a tentative D call TRBD2 (6 bases). The CDR3 totals 15 residues. CDR1 SGHRS and CDR2 YFSETQ come from the germline V gene. Trimming removed 2 bases from V and 2 bases from J, with 14 bases in between. CDR3: CASSFPGASPYEQYF. For the CDR3, the DNA is TGCGCCAGCAGCTTTCCGGGAGCGAGCCCCTACGAGCAGTACTTC.

This chain connects TRBV5-1 to TRBJ1-2, with D unclear. V shed 0 bases and J shed 2 bases, with 8 bases lying between them. The CDR3 totals 14 residues. CDR1 and CDR2 (germline): SGHRS, YFSETQ. The CDR3 DNA is TGCGCCAGCAGCTTGGTGGGCGGGAACTATGGCTACACCTTC. This sequence encodes CASSLVGGNYGYTF.

The J gene is TRBJ1-1, the V gene TRBV9; 7 nucleotides align to TRBD1. The V segment lost 3 bases and the J segment 4 bases; nucleotides outside the gene matches: 9. Germline V gene sequence: CDR1 SGDLS, CDR2 YYNGEE. This CDR3 has 15 residues. CDR3 nucleotides: TGTGCCAGCAGCGCTTCCAGGGGGGCGAGCACTGAAGCTTTCTTT. It is translated as CASSASRGASTEAFF. The full variable domain, rest sourced from reference TRBV9 and TRBJ1-1, is DSGVTQTPKHLITATGQRVTLRCSPRSGDLSVYWYQQSLDQGLQFLIQYYNGEERAKGNILERFSAQQFPDLHSELNLSSLELGDSALYFCASSASRGASTEAFFGQGTRLTVV.

The chain is built from TRBV7-9 and TRBJ1-2; possibly TRBD1 for D (5 bases). With 5 bases removed from V and 3 bases from J, the gap between germline ends came to 16 bases. Looked up from germline, CDR1 is SEHNR and CDR2 is FQNEAQ (reference sequence). The CDR3 covers 15 residues. The CDR3 here is CASSQTGGVYYGYTF. CDR3 DNA sequence: TGTGCCAGCAGCCAGACCGGGGGGGTTTACTATGGCTACACCTTC.

The rearrangement uses TRBV5-1 and TRBJ1-2, with D possibly matching TRBD1 (5 bases). Germline CDR1 SGHRS, CDR2 YFSETQ. The V gene lost 3 bases and the J gene lost 0 bases, with 12 bases spanning the gap. The CDR3 is made up of 15 amino acids. CDR3 amino acids: CASSSPGLPNYGYTF. In nucleotides, the CDR3 is TGCGCCAGCAGCTCCCCAGGGTTGCCTAACTATGGCTACACCTTC.

The chain links TRBV5-1 to TRBJ2-3; the match to TRBD2 covers 9 bases. V lost 3 bases and J lost 5; bases outside the gene matches: 10. The CDR3 loop spans 16 amino acids. Germline V gene data show CDR1 as SGHRS and CDR2 as YFSETQ. CDR3 protein: CASSSSFAGGIDTQYF. CDR3 in DNA: TGCGCCAGCAGCTCGTCTTTTGCGGGAGGGATAGATACGCAGTATTTT.